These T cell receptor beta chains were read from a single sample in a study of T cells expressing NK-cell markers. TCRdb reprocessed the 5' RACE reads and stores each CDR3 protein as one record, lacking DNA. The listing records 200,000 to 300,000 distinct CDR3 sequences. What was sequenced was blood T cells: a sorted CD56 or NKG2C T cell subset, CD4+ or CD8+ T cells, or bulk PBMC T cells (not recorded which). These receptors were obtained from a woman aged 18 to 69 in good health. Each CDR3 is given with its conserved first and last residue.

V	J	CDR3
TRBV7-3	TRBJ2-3	CASSQGRRNRGDTQYF
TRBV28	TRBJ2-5	CASTNHGDTEPETQYF
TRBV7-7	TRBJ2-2	CASSLATVPGELFF
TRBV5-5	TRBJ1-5	CASSLARDRGRGQPQHF
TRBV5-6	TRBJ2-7	CASSLYYGSYEQYF
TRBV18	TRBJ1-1	CASSPRTSEAFF
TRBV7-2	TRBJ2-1	CASSRLAGEIGEQFF
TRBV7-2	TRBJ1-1	CASSSRPQGGSTTEAFF
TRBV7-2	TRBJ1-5	CASSPRTGGHQPQHF
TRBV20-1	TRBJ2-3	CSARSSLADTQYF
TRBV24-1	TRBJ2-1	CATSDPGQGNNEQFF
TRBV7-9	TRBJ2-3	CASSLALRGTTDTQYF
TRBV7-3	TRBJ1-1	CASSPQRFDTEAFF
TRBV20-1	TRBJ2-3	CSARDLGGLTDTQYF
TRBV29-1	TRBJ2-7	CSVVGGTTDSYEQYF
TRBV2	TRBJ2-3	CASTRLAGLTDTQYF
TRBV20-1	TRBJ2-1	CSARLPRETYNEQFF
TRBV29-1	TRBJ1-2	CSVDRTGDYGYTF
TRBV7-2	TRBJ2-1	CASSLYGSYNEQFF
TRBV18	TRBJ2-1	CASSPRRDSYNEQFF
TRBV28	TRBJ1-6	CASSYPGRGVNNSPLHF
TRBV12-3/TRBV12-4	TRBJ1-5	CASSLPDRVGTNQPQHF
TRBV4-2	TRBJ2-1	CASTPASGRMSSYNEQFF
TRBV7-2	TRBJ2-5	CASSLDRRETQYF
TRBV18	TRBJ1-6	CASSHDAEYNSPLHF
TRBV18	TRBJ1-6	CASSPEEYGISPLHF
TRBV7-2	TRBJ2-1	CASSLGGSYNEQFF
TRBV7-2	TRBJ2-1	CASSLRGSAGEQFF
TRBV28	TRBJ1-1	CASAAYRDTEAFF
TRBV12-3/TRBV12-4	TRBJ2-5	CASSLYRSRGAGLETQYF
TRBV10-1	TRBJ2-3	CASSLAWGLTDTQYF
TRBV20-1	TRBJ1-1	CSASILRGHRGGNTEAFF